This TCR beta chain was documented in a study of T cell repertoires in cytomegalovirus infection. As regards this clonotype: What it recognizes is unknown.

Overall study results and limits: Carriage of CMV together with the relevant HLA was identifiable through cumulative public TCR beta family frequency.

Using its own MiXCR run on the reads, TCRdb lists one record per CDR3 protein. This table holds approximately 250,000 distinct CDR3 sequences, approximately 22% found once. Germline loops: CDR1 SGHDN, CDR2 FVKESK. V was cut by 0 bases and J by 0 bases, with 14 bases left in between. This CDR3 contains 17 residues. The V call is TRBV14, the J call TRBJ1-1; D remains ambiguous. Sequenced input: CD8+ T cells from PBMCs. The sequence derives from a human donor in good health (CMV status not recorded). Some clones in this sample may be carry-over from other donors' samples. This CDR3 is CASSQDTAPPLNTEAFF. The CDR3 DNA is TGTGCCAGCAGCCAAGATACAGCTCCCCCTCTGAACACTGAAGCTTTCTTT.